This T cell receptor beta chain was retrieved from a study of blood T cell repertoires in COVID-19. The wider study: Researchers got acute and convalescent COVID-19 samples from the United States, Italy and Spain. Nucleic acid was either cDNA or gDNA, and it came from T cells, B-cell-depleted T cells, or PBMCs.

The CDR3 runs 14 residues. Germline V lookup: CDR1 MDHEN, CDR2 SYDVKM. J gave up 7 bases and V 3 bases, and 6 bases lay outside the gene matches. Source study methods: Reference gene primers were amplified, and this amplification served to estimate nucleated cell counts. Sequencing used immunoSEQ multiplex PCR; TCRdb keeps in-frame clones, though not all of them. V and J calls and clone size follow that table, whereas D and trimming were derived from the DNA. The sample includes about 110,000 clones, 65% to 90% of them seen just once. V gene TRBV28 combines with J gene TRBJ1-2, with 9 bases fitting TRBD1. The receptor was derived from an elderly woman with active or convalescent COVID-19. Source material: peripheral blood. CDR3: CASSLWTGEVGYTF. CDR3 DNA: TGTGCCAGCAGTTTGTGGACAGGGGAGGTTGGCTACACCTTC.